Shown below are 20 T cell receptor beta chains from a single sample sequenced in a study of shared clonotypes between healthy human individuals. Repertoires were generated with immunoSEQ multiplex PCR, while TCRdb's copy carries only in-frame clones and drops some. Of over a million clones listed, around 78% are singletons. Sequenced input: memory CD4+ T cells from PBMCs. Subset reported: CD45RA-negative fraction. Receptors were obtained from a man aged 18 to 30 in good health. Some clones in this sample may be carry-over from other donors' samples.

The rearrangement joins TRBV9 to TRBJ2-1; TRBD2 agrees at 7 bases. The CDR3 is 16 residues long. Trimming cost V 0 bases and J 2 bases; bases outside gene matches: 5. The germline CDR1 and CDR2 sequences are SGDLS and YYNGEE. CDR3 protein: CASSVGAGAPYNEQFF. The DNA of the CDR3 is TGTGCCAGCAGCGTAGGTGCGGGAGCCCCCTACAATGAGCAGTTCTTC.

The chain uses TRBV28 and TRBJ2-3, with D perhaps matching TRBD1 or TRBD2 (5 bases each). The CDR3 extends over 16 amino acids. Trimming left V 2 bases short and J 0 bases short, with 12 bases between. In germline, CDR1 is MDHEN, CDR2 SYDVKM. The CDR3 loop reads CASSLGASLSTDTQYF. Written as DNA, the CDR3 is TGTGCCAGCAGTTTAGGGGCTAGCCTGAGCACAGATACGCAGTATTTT.

The CDR3 is CASSIQGWTEAFF. The CDR3 nucleotides are TGTGCCAGCAGCATTCAGGGGTGGACTGAAGCTTTCTTT. This sequence joins TRBV11-2 and TRBJ1-1; D is possibly TRBD1 (6 bases). Germline CDR1 SGHAT, CDR2 FQNNGV. V lost 5 bases to trimming and J lost 5 bases, with 12 bases between them. CDR3 size: 13 residues.

This chain links TRBV29-1 with TRBJ1-2; no firm D call. The germline V gene encodes CDR1 SQVTM and CDR2 ANQGSEA. The CDR3 is made up of 13 amino acids. V was pared by 6 bases and J by 2 bases, with 13 bases between. CDR3 nucleotides: TGCAGCGTACGAGGCGCGGCCAACTATGGCTACACCTTC. Translating gives CSVRGAANYGYTF.

This clone was found a few times. The rearrangement links TRBV4-2 to TRBJ2-4; 8 bases map to TRBD2. Germline CDR1 and CDR2: LGHNA and YNFKEQ. The CDR3 totals 16 residues. The trim removed 4 bases at V and 1 base at J, leaving 6 bases unmatched. The CDR3 spells CASSPIAGRAKNIQYF. The CDR3 DNA reads as TGTGCCAGCAGCCCTATAGCGGGACGGGCCAAAAACATTCAGTACTTC.

The genes are TRBV10-1 and TRBJ1-6; D is perhaps TRBD1 (5 bases). The CDR3 length is 14 residues. Trimming removed 6 bases from V and 9 bases from J, with 15 bases in between. Per germline, CDR1 WNHNN and CDR2 SYGVQD (reference sequence). The CDR3: CASSDVQGGSPLHF. For the CDR3, the DNA is TGCGCCAGCAGCGACGTGCAGGGAGGTTCACCCCTCCACTTT.

The rearrangement uses TRBV6-1 and TRBJ1-3, with a weak D call TRBD1 (5 bases). Germline-derived CDR1 and CDR2 are MNHNS and SASEGT. This CDR3 is 16 amino acids long. V lost 1 base, J lost 0 bases, and 10 bases lay in between. The chain's CDR3 is CASSEVEGLSGNTIYF. The CDR3 DNA sequence: TGTGCCAGCAGTGAAGTAGAGGGGCTCTCTGGAAACACCATATATTTT.

The chain employs TRBV5-1 and TRBJ1-1; 7 positions match TRBD1. The V gene's germline CDR1 is SGHRS and CDR2 YFSETQ. V lost 5 bases to trimming and J lost 6 bases; unmatched junction nucleotides: 13. The CDR3 loop spans 15 amino acids. CDR3 DNA: TGCGCCAGCAGAAGTGGGGCAGGGGGTACGGCTGAAGCTTTCTTT. It is translated as CASRSGAGGTAEAFF.

The chain links TRBV7-8 to TRBJ2-1; 15 bases line up with TRBD2. V lost 1 base, J lost 4 bases, and 5 bases stayed unmatched. The CDR3 sequence is 18 residues long. Germline V CDR1 and CDR2: SGHVS, FQNEAQ. In DNA, the CDR3 is TGTGCCAGCAGCTTAGGGGGACTAGCGGGAGGTAGGTACAATGAGCAGTTCTTC. This codes for CASSLGGLAGGRYNEQFF.

Only a few counts were recorded for this clone. The chain employs TRBV5-5 and TRBJ1-5; D possibly corresponds to TRBD1 (6 bases). V dropped 0 bases and J dropped 7 bases, with 20 bases sitting between them. The germline CDR1 and CDR2 sequences are SGHKS and YYEKEE (reference sequence). The CDR3 loop spans 17 amino acids. In nucleotides, the CDR3 is TGTGCCAGCAGCTTGGGACGCCCTGGACTACAGGGCCAGCCCCAGCATTTT. Amino acid sequence: CASSLGRPGLQGQPQHF. Full variable domain (outside the CDR3, taken from reference TRBV5-5 and TRBJ1-5): DAGVTQSPTHLIKTRGQQVTLRCSPISGHKSVSWYQQVLGQGPQFIFQYYEKEERGRGNFPDRFSARQFPNYSSELNVNALLLGDSALYLCASSLGRPGLQGQPQHFGDGTRLSIL.

V gene TRBV7-2 combines with J gene TRBJ1-6; maybe TRBD1 (5 bases). Germline lookup yields CDR1 SGHTA and CDR2 FQGNSA. The CDR3 is made up of 13 amino acids. The CDR3 DNA reads as TGTGCAGGCCGGGCAGGGCAGAATTCACCCCTCCACTTT. It yields the protein CAGRAGQNSPLHF. The variable domain in full, with the rest retrieved from reference TRBV7-2 and TRBJ1-6, is GAGVSQSPSNKVTEKGKDVELRCDPISGHTALYWYRQSLGQGLEFLIYFQGNSAPDKSGLPSDRFSAERTGGSVSTLTIQRTQQEDSAVYLCAGRAGQNSPLHFGNGTRLTVT.

The V gene is TRBV7-2, the J gene TRBJ2-7; maybe TRBD2 (7 bases). Germline V gene sequence: CDR1 SGHTA, CDR2 FQGNSA. V lost 3 bases to trimming and J lost 3 bases, with 9 bases between them. This CDR3 has 13 residues. The CDR3 reads CASSFGGLYEQYF. CDR3 bases: TGTGCCAGCAGCTTCGGGGGGCTCTACGAGCAGTACTTC.

The chain couples TRBV4-2 to TRBJ1-6; weak D call: TRBD1 (5 bases). The germline gives CDR1 LGHNA, CDR2 YNFKEQ. Trimming cost V 3 bases and J 7 bases, with 10 bases left between them. This CDR3 contains 14 residues. For the CDR3, the DNA is TGTGCCAGCAGCCAGTTGGGGGGGAATTCACCCCTCCACTTT. Encoded protein: CASSQLGGNSPLHF.

The V call is TRBV28, the J call TRBJ1-2, with D unresolved. There are 12 residues in the CDR3. Trimming removed 2 bases at V and 8 bases at J, with 9 bases between. Germline assignment: CDR1 MDHEN and CDR2 SYDVKM. CDR3 sequence reads: CASSLVSRGYTF. CDR3 DNA sequence: TGTGCCAGCAGTTTAGTGTCAAGAGGCTACACCTTC.

CDR3 residues: CASSSTGTRGNEKLFF. DNA for the CDR3: TGTGCCAGCAGTTCGACTGGGACGCGGGGTAATGAAAAACTGTTTTTT. J is TRBJ1-4 and V is TRBV9; D possibly corresponds to TRBD1 (5 bases). CDR3 length: 16 residues. The germline V gene encodes CDR1 SGDLS and CDR2 YYNGEE. V shed 5 bases and J shed 4 bases, with 18 bases lying between them.

The chain combines TRBV2 with TRBJ2-5; D is possibly TRBD2 (7 bases). Germline V lookup: CDR1 SNHLY, CDR2 FYNNEI. With 8 bases removed from V and 1 base from J, the gap between germline ends came to 17 bases. There are 15 residues in the CDR3. This CDR3 reads CASRGYREGQETQYF. CDR3 sequence (DNA): TGTGCCAGCCGAGGGTACAGGGAGGGCCAAGAGACCCAGTACTTC.

V gene TRBV2 combines with J gene TRBJ1-1; D remains ambiguous. Trimming took 3 bases from V and 2 from J, leaving 10 bases between them. The CDR3 loop spans 14 amino acids. Germline CDR1 and CDR2: SNHLY and FYNNEI. The DNA of the CDR3 is TGTGCCAGCAGTGAGACGGGGTTAAACACTGAAGCTTTCTTT. Residues: CASSETGLNTEAFF.

The V gene is TRBV9, the J gene TRBJ2-5, with D perhaps being TRBD1 or TRBD2 (7 bases each). Trimming shortened V by 6 bases and J by 2 bases, and 14 bases separated the two germline ends. Germline assignment: CDR1 SGDLS and CDR2 YYNGEE. The CDR3 has 14 amino acids. CDR3 sequence: CASNGRGRQETQYF. The CDR3 DNA reads TGTGCCAGCAATGGGAGGGGGCGGCAAGAGACCCAGTACTTC. Full variable domain (remainder filled in from reference TRBV9 and TRBJ2-5): DSGVTQTPKHLITATGQRVTLRCSPRSGDLSVYWYQQSLDQGLQFLIQYYNGEERAKGNILERFSAQQFPDLHSELNLSSLELGDSALYFCASNGRGRQETQYFGPGTRLLVL.

J is TRBJ1-2 and V is TRBV15, with D hard to call. The length of the CDR3 is 13 residues. Germline V gives CDR1 LNHNV, CDR2 YYDKDF (reference sequence). V shed 0 bases and J shed 8 bases, with 10 bases lying between them. The CDR3 sequence is CATSRDPSLGYTF. Written as DNA, the CDR3 is TGTGCCACCAGCAGAGATCCGTCCTTAGGCTACACCTTC.

V gene TRBV27 combines with J gene TRBJ1-1; tentative D call: TRBD1 (6 bases). Germline V gives CDR1 MNHEY, CDR2 SMNVEV (reference sequence). This CDR3 contains 16 residues. V lost 5 bases and J 1 base, leaving 17 bases between the germline ends. CDR3 DNA: TGTGCCAGCAGTCCTACAAAACCGACAGGGAACACTGAAGCTTTCTTT. Translating gives CASSPTKPTGNTEAFF.